This TCR beta chain was obtained from a study of blood T cell repertoires in COVID-19. This clone turned up a few times. Germline V gene data show CDR1 as SQVTM and CDR2 as ANQGSEA. V shed 8 bases, J shed 5 bases, and the junction held 7 bases outside the gene matches. The CDR3 consists of 13 residues. Participant reports of clinical history set cohort assignment. Sequencing was performed with immunoSEQ multiplex PCR; in TCRdb, only in-frame clones are kept and a portion is missing. Of more than 350,000 clones in the sample, around nine tenths were seen once. The sample consisted of PBMCs or T cells enriched from blood (not recorded which). The source is a woman younger than 35 who had been exposed to COVID-19. This chain joins TRBV29-1 and TRBJ2-2; 8 bases map to TRBD1. As DNA, the CDR3 is TGCAGCACCGGACAGGGTCGGACCGGGGAGCTGTTTTTT. Its protein product is CSTGQGRTGELFF.